One and the same sample provided the 29 T cell receptor beta chains below, sequenced in a study of memory CD4+ T cells and cytomegalovirus serostatus. Single viable CD3+CD4+CD8-CD45RO+ cells were sorted as the memory CD4+ T cells. TCRdb's copy holds only in-frame clones and misses some; the assay was immunoSEQ multiplex PCR. The sample yields about 44,000 clones, 79% seen once. The sample taken for sequencing was memory CD4+ T cells from blood. These receptors all stem from an adult in good health and CMV-seronegative.

The rearrangement links TRBV15 to TRBJ2-2; D is unresolved. The CDR3 runs 16 residues. Germline V gene lookup returns CDR1 LNHNV and CDR2 YYDKDF (reference sequence). Trimming shortened V by 0 bases and J by 0 bases, and 8 bases separated the two germline ends. Here the CDR3 DNA reads TGTGCCACCAGCAGAGATACTGGGACGAACACCGGGGAGCTGTTTTTT. Translated, it gives CATSRDTGTNTGELFF.

In this sample, this clone turned up a few times. The V gene is TRBV2, the J gene TRBJ1-1; possibly TRBD1 for D (6 bases). Trimming removed 6 bases from V and 1 base from J, with 12 bases in between. Germline V gives CDR1 SNHLY, CDR2 FYNNEI. This CDR3 has 14 residues. CDR3 protein: CASRDTGSNTEAFF. CDR3 in DNA: TGTGCCAGCAGGGACACAGGGTCGAACACTGAAGCTTTCTTT.

The chain recombines TRBV19 with TRBJ1-5, with a tentative D call TRBD1 (6 bases). Trimming shortened V by 5 bases and J by 7 bases, and 21 bases separated the two germline ends. The germline V gene encodes CDR1 LNHDA and CDR2 SQIVND (reference sequence). This CDR3 region has 16 residues. The CDR3 DNA sequence: TGTGCCAGTAGTGCCCGCCTCGCGGGGGGCGGGCAGCCCCAGCATTTT. Translating gives CASSARLAGGGQPQHF.

The chain links TRBV5-1 to TRBJ1-2; 7 nucleotides align to TRBD1. The CDR3 has 14 amino acids. Unmatched junction bases numbered 8, after V lost 4 bases and J lost 5 bases. Germline CDR1 is SGHRS and CDR2 is YFSETQ. The CDR3 loop is CASSHATGSYGYTF. CDR3 DNA: TGCGCCAGCAGCCACGCGACAGGGTCTTATGGCTACACCTTC.

The chain recombines TRBV19 with TRBJ2-3; D is perhaps TRBD2 (6 bases). Germline CDR1 LNHDA, CDR2 SQIVND (reference sequence). The CDR3 runs 15 residues. V lost 6 bases and J lost 4, with 17 bases in between. The CDR3 spells CASRLSRKRADTQYF. The CDR3 DNA sequence: TGTGCCAGTAGATTATCCCGTAAGCGGGCAGATACGCAGTATTTT.

The genes are TRBV6-5 and TRBJ1-4; 8 bases are a match to TRBD1. The CDR3 is 15 residues long. After removal of 0 bases from V and 6 bases from J, the junction contained 3 bases not matched to a gene. In germline, CDR1 is MNHEY, CDR2 SVGAGI. The CDR3 nucleotides read TGTGCCAGCAGTTACTCCGGGACAGGCTATGAAAAACTGTTTTTT. This translates into CASSYSGTGYEKLFF.

This chain connects TRBV10-3 to TRBJ1-5; TRBD1 is a possible D gene (5 bases). V was pared by 6 bases and J by 0 bases, with 6 bases between. The CDR3 length is 13 residues. CDR1 is ENHRY, CDR2 SYGVKD, per germline. DNA of the CDR3: TGTGCCATCAGGACAGATAGCAATCAGCCCCAGCATTTT. Protein product: CAIRTDSNQPQHF.

This clone has just a few counts. The J gene is TRBJ1-1, the V gene TRBV18, with no clear D. The germline gives CDR1 KGHSH, CDR2 LQKENI. V was clipped by 2 bases and J by 8 bases, with 12 bases between them. The CDR3 contains 13 residues. For the CDR3, the DNA is TGTGCCAGCTCACCATATCGAGTGGAGGAAGCTTTCTTT. As protein: CASSPYRVEEAFF.

J is TRBJ2-1 and V is TRBV5-1; D is perhaps TRBD1 or TRBD2 (6 bases each). The germline V and J ends were trimmed by 7 bases and 2 bases, with 16 bases remaining between them. This CDR3 has 15 amino acids. Germline-derived CDR1 and CDR2 are SGHRS and YFSETQ. The CDR3 sequence is CASSQEGGAYNEQFF. DNA for the CDR3: TGCGCCAGCTCGCAGGAGGGGGGCGCCTACAATGAGCAGTTCTTC.

The rearrangement uses TRBV5-1 and TRBJ2-1, with TRBD1 identical over 12 bases. The length of the CDR3 is 16 residues. Germline CDR1 reads SGHRS; CDR2 reads YFSETQ. V shed 4 bases and J 3 bases; nucleotides not matched to a gene: 5. CDR3 residues: CASSPGQGAGYNEQFF. The CDR3 DNA reads TGCGCCAGCAGCCCGGGACAGGGGGCTGGCTACAATGAGCAGTTCTTC.

The chain recombines TRBV19 with TRBJ1-5, with unresolved D. The CDR3 covers 12 residues. Trimming took off 0 bases at V and 6 bases at J, with 3 bases between the two ends. Germline-derived CDR1 and CDR2 are LNHDA and SQIVND (reference sequence). CDR3 in DNA: TGTGCCAGTAGTATAGATATTCAGCCCCAGCATTTT. Protein: CASSIDIQPQHF. Supplemented by reference TRBV19 and TRBJ1-5, the full variable domain reads DGGITQSPKYLFRKEGQNVTLSCEQNLNHDAMYWYRQDPGQGLRLIYYSQIVNDFQKGDIAEGYSVSREKKESFPLTVTSAQKNPTAFYLCASSIDIQPQHFGDGTRLSIL.

The chain links TRBV5-1 to TRBJ2-7, with TRBD1 as a possible D gene (6 bases). Germline V CDR1 and CDR2: SGHRS, YFSETQ. The CDR3 contains 17 residues. V lost 0 bases and J 2 bases, leaving 18 bases between the germline ends. This chain's CDR3 is CASSLAVSVAGAYEQYF. Here the CDR3 DNA reads TGCGCCAGCAGCTTGGCCGTATCTGTGGCAGGGGCCTACGAGCAGTACTTC.

The rearrangement uses TRBV5-6 and TRBJ2-5; D is possibly TRBD1 (5 bases). The CDR3 is made up of 15 amino acids. The V gene lost 1 base and the J gene lost 0 bases, with 10 bases spanning the gap. Germline lookup yields CDR1 SGHDT and CDR2 YYEEEE. Here the CDR3 reads CASSLFSGNQETQYF. The CDR3 coding sequence is TGTGCCAGCAGCTTGTTTTCAGGGAACCAAGAGACCCAGTACTTC. Full variable domain (rest looked up from reference TRBV5-6 and TRBJ2-5): DAGVTQSPTHLIKTRGQQVTLRCSPKSGHDTVSWYQQALGQGPQFIFQYYEEEERQRGNFPDRFSGHQFPNYSSELNVNALLLGDSALYLCASSLFSGNQETQYFGPGTRLLVL.

The chain is built from TRBV4-3 and TRBJ2-7; D gene uncertain. V was trimmed by 0 bases and J by 4 bases, leaving 7 bases between them. From germline, CDR1 is LGHNA and CDR2 YSLEER. This CDR3 has 13 amino acids. The CDR3 DNA reads TGCGCCAGCAGCCAAGAAAGGCATTACGAGCAGTACTTC. As protein: CASSQERHYEQYF.

The CDR3 protein is CASSATGYTEAFF. CDR3 nucleotide sequence: TGTGCCAGCAGTGCGACAGGGTACACTGAAGCTTTCTTT. V and J are TRBV6-4 and TRBJ1-1, with 7 positions matching TRBD1. This CDR3 contains 13 residues. V lost 4 bases to trimming and J lost 3 bases; unmatched junction nucleotides: 2. Germline CDR1 MRHNA, CDR2 SNTAGT.

The genes are TRBV2 and TRBJ1-5; D gene unclear. The length of the CDR3 is 14 residues. The germline CDR1 and CDR2 sequences are SNHLY and FYNNEI. V was clipped by 3 bases and J by 5 bases, with 11 bases between them. For the CDR3, the DNA is TGTGCCAGCAGTGACTCGGCCGACGATCAGCCCCAGCATTTT. Protein product: CASSDSADDQPQHF.

This chain uses TRBV18 with TRBJ2-3; a weak D match, TRBD2 (6 bases). This CDR3 contains 14 residues. Germline V lookup: CDR1 KGHSH, CDR2 LQKENI. Trimming stripped 10 bases from V and 0 bases from J, with 14 bases between. The CDR3 loop is CATQGLSSTDTQYF. CDR3 nucleotides: TGTGCCACCCAGGGACTCTCTAGCACAGATACGCAGTATTTT.

This rearrangement joins TRBV7-6 to TRBJ2-4; 8 bases are shared with TRBD1. CDR3 length: 15 residues. Germline values: CDR1 SGHVS, CDR2 FNYEAQ. J gave up 7 bases and V 4 bases, and 9 bases lay outside the gene matches. CDR3 amino acids: CASSSGTRQGNIQYF. DNA for the CDR3: TGTGCCAGCAGCTCAGGAACAAGACAGGGGAACATTCAGTACTTC.

V is TRBV6-1 and J is TRBJ2-6; no firm D call. V was shortened by 8 bases and J by 0 bases, with 11 bases between the two germline ends. Germline lookup yields CDR1 MNHNS and CDR2 SASEGT. The CDR3 contains 15 residues. As DNA, the CDR3 is TGTGCCAGCTTGTCCCCAGCCTCTGGGGCCAACGTCCTGACTTTC. It codes for CASLSPASGANVLTF.

This clone occurred once. The V and J genes are TRBV18 and TRBJ2-7, with D perhaps TRBD2 (5 bases). Per germline, CDR1 KGHSH and CDR2 LQKENI. The CDR3 is made up of 16 amino acids. Trimming cost V 0 bases and J 2 bases, with 14 bases left between them. CDR3 sequence (DNA): TGTGCCAGCTCACCACCAATAGCGCGTTCACCCTACGAGCAGTACTTC. Amino acids: CASSPPIARSPYEQYF.

The chain uses TRBV5-1 and TRBJ2-1, with a possible D match to TRBD1 (6 bases). V was cut by 1 base and J by 6 bases, with 17 bases left in between. The germline gives CDR1 SGHRS, CDR2 YFSETQ. This CDR3 spans 16 amino acids. The CDR3 DNA reads as TGCGCCAGCAGCTTGACTAGTTTCAGGGGTATCAATGAGCAGTTCTTC. This sequence encodes CASSLTSFRGINEQFF. Full variable domain (outside the CDR3, taken from reference TRBV5-1 and TRBJ2-1): KAGVTQTPRYLIKTRGQQVTLSCSPISGHRSVSWYQQTPGQGLQFLFEYFSETQRNKGNFPGRFSGRQFSNSRSEMNVSTLELGDSALYLCASSLTSFRGINEQFFGPGTRLTVL.

The chain joins TRBV2 to TRBJ1-5; maybe TRBD1 (6 bases). CDR1 SNHLY and CDR2 FYNNEI come from the germline V gene. V gave up 8 bases and J gave up 5 bases, with 10 bases separating them. This CDR3 has 12 residues. CDR3 residues: CASAPGDQPQHF. The CDR3 DNA is TGTGCCAGCGCCCCAGGGGATCAGCCCCAGCATTTT.

This sequence joins TRBV11-2 and TRBJ1-1, with D possibly being TRBD1 (5 bases). The CDR3 length is 14 residues. V dropped 5 bases and J dropped 1 base, with 11 bases sitting between them. Looked up from germline, CDR1 is SGHAT and CDR2 is FQNNGV. This chain's CDR3 is CASSQLTANTEAFF. In DNA, the CDR3 is TGTGCCAGCAGCCAACTGACAGCGAACACTGAAGCTTTCTTT.

This clone was detected once. This chain uses TRBV6-4 with TRBJ1-2; 12 nucleotides agree with TRBD1. The ends lost 6 bases at V and 8 bases at J; junction bases unmatched: 7. CDR1 is MRHNA, CDR2 SNTAGT, per germline. The CDR3 runs to 14 residues. CDR3 coding DNA: TGTGCCAGCAGATCCGGGACAGGGGGCGTCGGCTACACCTTC. Its translation is CASRSGTGGVGYTF.

Concerning this clone: One end of the junction does not line up with germline, which may come from a read error. The CDR3 coding sequence is TGCGCCAGCAGTGATAACAGGGAATCCTCCGAGCAGTACTTC. Protein product: CASSDNRESSEQYF. This chain links TRBV10-1 with TRBJ2-7, with D perhaps matching TRBD1 (6 bases). Germline V CDR1 and CDR2: WNHNN, SYGVQD (reference sequence). The CDR3 is made up of 14 amino acids.

The rearrangement uses TRBV5-1 and TRBJ2-6, with D tentatively TRBD1 (6 bases). The CDR3 is 16 amino acids. The germline gives CDR1 SGHRS, CDR2 YFSETQ. Between the trimmed V and J ends, which lost 0 bases and 4 bases, there was a span of 11 bases. CDR3 in amino acids: CASSLAGQTGANVLTF. For the CDR3, the DNA is TGCGCCAGCAGCTTGGCGGGACAAACGGGGGCCAACGTCCTGACTTTC. Combining the CDR3 with reference TRBV5-1 and TRBJ2-6 gives the whole variable domain KAGVTQTPRYLIKTRGQQVTLSCSPISGHRSVSWYQQTPGQGLQFLFEYFSETQRNKGNFPGRFSGRQFSNSRSEMNVSTLELGDSALYLCASSLAGQTGANVLTFGAGSRLTVL.

This chain joins TRBV7-8 and TRBJ2-5; 8 nucleotides align to TRBD1. This CDR3 comprises 17 residues. Germline-derived CDR1 and CDR2 are SGHVS and FQNEAQ. V was clipped by 5 bases and J by 1 base; unmatched bases: 12. CDR3 sequence reads: CASSKSLWTGFQETQYF. The CDR3 DNA is TGTGCCAGCAGCAAGTCACTGTGGACAGGGTTCCAAGAGACCCAGTACTTC.

The gene calls are TRBV7-9 and TRBJ1-1; 7 nucleotides agree with TRBD1. Per the germline V gene, CDR1 is SEHNR and CDR2 is FQNEAQ (reference sequence). CDR3 length: 13 residues. V was pared by 6 bases and J by 1 base, with 2 bases of the junction left unmatched. CDR3 sequence (DNA): TGTGCCAGCAGAAGACAGGGGAACACTGAAGCTTTCTTT. This gives the protein CASRRQGNTEAFF.

In regard to this clone: One junction end does not reproduce the germline sequence, and a read error may be involved. The V and J genes are TRBV15 and TRBJ1-5; TRBD1 matches at 10 bases. The CDR3 covers 16 residues. The germline V gene encodes CDR1 LNHNV and CDR2 YYDKDF (reference sequence). CDR3 nucleotide sequence: TGTGCCACCAGCGGAGACCGGGACAGGGGTGGTCAGCCCCAGCATTTT. Translated, it gives CATSGDRDRGGQPQHF.